This T cell receptor (beta chain) stems from a study of shared clonotypes between healthy human individuals. Trimming stripped 3 bases from V and 0 bases from J, with 9 bases between. CDR1 is GTSNPN and CDR2 is SVGIG in the germline V gene (reference sequence). This CDR3 spans 14 amino acids. Details on this clone: The antigen is not known.

The study, taken as a whole, reports: Rarefaction analysis demonstrated incomplete sorted-subset sequencing notwithstanding large depth.

Naive CD8 cells comprised CD45RO-negative, CCR7-positively selected cells, excluding terminally differentiated effector memory CD45RA+ cells. Sequencing used immunoSEQ multiplex PCR; TCRdb keeps in-frame clones, though not all of them. The table records around 2,000,000 clones, approximately 95% of them present only once. The J gene is TRBJ2-1, the V gene TRBV30, with D possibly matching TRBD2 (5 bases). The specimen sequenced was naive CD8+ T cells sorted from blood. The receptor was isolated from a man aged 18-30 years in good health. In DNA form, the CDR3 reads TGTGCCTGGAGGTGGGAGCCCTCCTACAATGAGCAGTTCTTC. Its translation is CAWRWEPSYNEQFF.